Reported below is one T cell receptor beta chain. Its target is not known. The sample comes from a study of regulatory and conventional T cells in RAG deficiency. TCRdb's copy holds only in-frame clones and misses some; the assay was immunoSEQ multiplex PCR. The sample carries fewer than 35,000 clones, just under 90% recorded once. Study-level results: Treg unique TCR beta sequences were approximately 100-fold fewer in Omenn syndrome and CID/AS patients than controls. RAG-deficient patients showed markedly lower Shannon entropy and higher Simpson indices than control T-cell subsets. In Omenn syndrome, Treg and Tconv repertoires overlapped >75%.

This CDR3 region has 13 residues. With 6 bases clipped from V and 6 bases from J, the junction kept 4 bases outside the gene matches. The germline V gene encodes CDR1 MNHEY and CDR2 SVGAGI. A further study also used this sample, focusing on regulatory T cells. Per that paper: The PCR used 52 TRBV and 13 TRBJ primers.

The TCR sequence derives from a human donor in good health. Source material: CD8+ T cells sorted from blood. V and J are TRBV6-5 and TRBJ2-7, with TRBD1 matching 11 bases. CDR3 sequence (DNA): TGTGCCAGCAGGCCCGGGACAGGGGGCGAGCAGTACTTC. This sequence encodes CASRPGTGGEQYF.